A selection of T cell receptor beta chains follows, all from one sample in a study of blood T cell repertoires in COVID-19. Only in-frame clones appear in the TCRdb table, and some are missing; sequencing was by immunoSEQ multiplex PCR. Of about 52,000 clones in the sample, over 75% were seen once. The sequenced sample consisted of peripheral blood. These TCRs come from a man in his 70s with active COVID-19. CDR3s include the opening cysteine and the closing phenylalanine or tryptophan. A D gene is named only where the DNA matches it firmly. Size values are once, few and many counts, or a class for expanded clones, and some rows have none.

d_gene,j_gene,abundance,v_gene,CDR3nt,CDR3aa
-,TRBJ1-5,-,TRBV12-3/TRBV12-4,TGTGCCAGCAGTTCCCCAGGTATTCGGCCCCAGCATTTT,CASSSPGIRPQHF
-,TRBJ1-4,once,TRBV6-5,TGTGCCAGCAGTCTGACAGGCCGTAATGAAAAACTGTTTTTT,CASSLTGRNEKLFF
TRBD2,TRBJ2-7,-,TRBV6-5,TGTGCCAGCAGTTACTCGACGGGGGGGGAGCAGTACTTC,CASSYSTGGEQYF
TRBD1,TRBJ1-1,medium-sized,TRBV5-6,TGTGCCAGCAGCACGCGGACAGGGCACACTGAAGCTTTCTTT,CASSTRTGHTEAFF
-,TRBJ1-1,-,TRBV18,TGTGCCAGCTCACCAAACCGGGGGAACACTGAAGCTTTCTTT,CASSPNRGNTEAFF
-,TRBJ1-1,-,TRBV7-3,TGTGCCAGCAGCTTAAACCCCGGACTTAGGAACACTGAAGCTTTCTTT,CASSLNPGLRNTEAFF
-,TRBJ2-1,-,TRBV11-3,TGTGCCAGCAACTCCCGGGACAACTTCTACAATGAGCAGTTCTTC,CASNSRDNFYNEQFF
-,TRBJ2-5,-,TRBV10-3,TGTGCCATCAAGGAACAGGGAGAAGAGACCCAGTACTTC,CAIKEQGEETQYF
TRBD1,TRBJ1-6,-,TRBV18,TGTGCCAGCTCAGGGACAGGGAGTAATTCACCCCTCCACTTT,CASSGTGSNSPLHF
-,TRBJ2-3,few,TRBV5-6,TGTGCCAGCAGCTACTATCGGACAGATACGCAGTATTTT,CASSYYRTDTQYF
TRBD2,TRBJ2-3,-,TRBV5-4,TGTGCCAGCAGCCCAGGGGAGGAGCGGGGGGGCCGAGATACGCAGTATTTT,CASSPGEERGGRDTQYF
-,TRBJ1-6,few,TRBV5-5,TGTGCCAGCAGCTCGGGACTCCATTCACCCCTCCACTTT,CASSSGLHSPLHF
TRBD1,TRBJ2-2,-,TRBV7-9,TGTGCCAGCAGTCTAACCGGGACAGGGGCTGGCGGGGAGCTGTTTTTT,CASSLTGTGAGGELFF
-,TRBJ2-2,-,TRBV4-1,TGCGCCAGCAGCCAAGTCAAGGGGTCGACCGGGGAGCTGTTTTTT,CASSQVKGSTGELFF
TRBD1,TRBJ2-3,-,TRBV9,TGTGCCAGCGAGACAGGGGGACTGTCAGATACGCAGTATTTT,CASETGGLSDTQYF
TRBD1,TRBJ2-2,-,TRBV2,TGTGCCAGCAGGCCCCCGGGACAGGGGAACACCGGGGAGCTGTTTTTT,CASRPPGQGNTGELFF
TRBD2,TRBJ2-3,-,TRBV3-1/TRBV3-2,TGTGCCAGCAGCCATGGACTAGGCACAGATACGCAGTATTTT,CASSHGLGTDTQYF